This T cell receptor (beta chain) originates from a study of T cells in localized non-small cell lung cancer (dated by TCRdb to about 2020). Context from the whole study: The study analyzed T cell repertoires of around 250 early-stage NSCLC patients, comparing tumors and uninvolved tumor-adjacent lungs. NSCLC patients had a mean age of around 61 years, and more than 120 were male and 107 female. All 240 or so NSCLC patients in the cohort were treatment-naive and had localized lung tumors that were resected. The research as a whole found: Uninvolved tumor-adjacent lung showed the highest T cell clonality, higher than tumor, which suggests more focused antigenic responses in the uninvolved tumor-adjacent lung. Because the study design was exploratory, TCR variables were selected using unadjusted p-values without false-discovery rate correction. Multi-region tumor sequencing was not performed, so intratumor heterogeneity could not be excluded. A median of roughly 60 of the top 100 tumor clones were detected in paired uninvolved adjacent lung, and 25 to 35 of these tumor clones were also found among the top 100 clones of the paired uninvolved adjacent lung. Longer overall survival was associated with higher T cell density in blood, whereas shorter survival was associated with higher clonality in adjacent lung.

Sequences SGHNT (CDR1) and YENEEA (CDR2) are obtained from the germline V gene. After removal of 4 bases from V and 9 bases from J, the junction retains 5 bases not matched to a gene. Counted from cysteine to phenylalanine, this CDR3 has 13 amino acids. The CDR3 DNA has 39 bases and is translated from base 1. At diagnosis, tumor, uninvolved tumor-adjacent lung and peripheral blood were collected and then preserved as a mix of FFPE and fresh-frozen material. For TCR repertoire profiling, blood samples were analyzed in the form of peripheral blood mononuclear cells. TCR beta CDR3 regions were sequenced from DNA using the immunoSEQ Assay. The source study handled its data this way. To compute T cell density, TCR beta template counts were normalized to usable DNA, which was estimated by amplifying housekeeping genes. The preseqR package was used to estimate richness by extrapolating to 400,000 templates for PBMC samples and to 120,000 templates for tissue samples. Clonality was calculated as one minus Pielou's evenness. Differential abundance testing on productive amino-acid clonotypes, with a minimum total count of 5 and an alpha of 0.1, was used to identify tissue-enriched TCRs. The Jaccard Index and the Morisita Overlap Index were used to measure how much the repertoires overlapped between compartments. GLIPH grouped TCR beta CDR3s together with public tetramer-defined viral CDR3s, and a viral motif had to include at least three viral sequences and also show V-gene enrichment. Not all clones reach the TCRdb copy of this immuneACCESS table, which keeps in-frame sequences only. Checked studies attribute under half of the gap to unresolved V genes and leave the rest unexplained. That table supplies the V and J calls and clone size; D and trimming were determined from the DNA. Across this sample there are around 50,000 clones, with more than 80% seen only once. Approximately 5% of the sample is in the top ten clones.

About this clone itself: Its antigen is currently not known. The record has no base qualities; no much larger clone is one base away.

Recombination linked TRBV11-3 to TRBJ2-1; TRBD2 lines up with 8 middle nucleotides. The starting material was peripheral blood, obtained before any cancer treatment. The TCR originated in a woman aged 40-75 years with stage I lung adenocarcinoma. The nucleotides read TGTGCCAGCAGCTCCGGGACTAGTTCTGAGCAGTTCTTC. The resulting protein is CASSSGTSSEQFF.